Sequencing of this TCR beta chain was carried out in a study of blood T cell repertoires in COVID-19. As originally analysed: Reference gene primers were amplified, and this amplification served to estimate nucleated cell counts. TCRdb's copy holds only in-frame clones and misses some; the assay was immunoSEQ multiplex PCR. From that table come the V and J calls and clone size; the DNA was used to work out D and trimming. This sample has over 100,000 clones; around nine tenths occur once, and the top ten carry 11%. Germline V lookup: CDR1 GTSNPN, CDR2 SVGIG (reference sequence). The CDR3 spans 13 residues. Trimming took 4 bases from V and 5 from J, leaving 12 bases between them.

This chain connects TRBV30 to TRBJ2-1; D uncertain. The sequence was obtained from a woman in her 70s with COVID-19, enrolled during active disease. The sequencing input was peripheral blood. The CDR3 DNA reads TGTGCCTGGAAGTCGAGTGGGCACAATGAGCAGTTCTTC. Residues: CAWKSSGHNEQFF.